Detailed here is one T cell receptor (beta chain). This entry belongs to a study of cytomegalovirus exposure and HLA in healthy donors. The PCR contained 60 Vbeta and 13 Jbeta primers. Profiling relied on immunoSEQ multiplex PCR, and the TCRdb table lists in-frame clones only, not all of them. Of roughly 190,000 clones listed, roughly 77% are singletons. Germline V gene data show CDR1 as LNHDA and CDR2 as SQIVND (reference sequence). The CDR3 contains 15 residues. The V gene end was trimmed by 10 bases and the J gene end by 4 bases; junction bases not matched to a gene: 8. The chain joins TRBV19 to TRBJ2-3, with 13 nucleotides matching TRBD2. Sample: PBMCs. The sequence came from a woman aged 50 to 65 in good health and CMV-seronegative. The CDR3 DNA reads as TGTGCCACCAGGACTAGCGGGAGTCTCGCAGATACGCAGTATTTT. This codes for CATRTSGSLADTQYF.